The rows below give T cell receptor beta chains drawn from one sample of a study of CD8 T cells in ankylosing spondylitis. TCRdb reprocessed the 5' RACE reads with MiXCR, giving one entry per CDR3 protein. The sample contains about 39,000 distinct CDR3 sequences, around a tenth of which appear only once. Sequenced: blood, either unsorted or a sorted T cell fraction (not recorded which). The receptor set was obtained from a male donor with ankylosing spondylitis or in good health (not recorded which). Each CDR3 is given with its conserved first and last residue.

v_call cdr3_aa
TRBV20-1 CSARIPRVGTDTQYF
TRBV5-1 CASSKSGDLYGYTF
TRBV4-1 CASSQEVGAGASPLHF
TRBV29-1 CSVEDQGTEFRGRASGEQYF
TRBV29-1 CSVVVGQGFSYEQYF
TRBV5-4 CASSNPGTNRNIQYF
TRBV5-1 CASSPATFDTQYF
TRBV5-1 CASSSSSLSNYGYTF
TRBV20-1 CSAIQKGRVQETQYF
TRBV12-3/TRBV12-4 CASSFVGGRREQYF
TRBV4-2 CASSQDPGEWAYEQYF
TRBV28 CASRGQGYGYTF
TRBV30 CAWSGQGANQPQHF
TRBV4-2 CASSQDRLAGCYF
TRBV2 CASRGGERTPGSCFF
TRBV7-2 CASSSRLLDSGTQYF
TRBV2 CASSEGLAGSHEQYF
TRBV29-1 CSVEGDGYTF
TRBV12-3/TRBV12-4 CASSLLMGQRSYF
TRBV7-6 CASSLAGGTAHTEAFF
TRBV4-2 CASSQDPGGPNEQYF
TRBV12-3/TRBV12-4 CASRTGTRDEQFF
TRBV12-3/TRBV12-4 CASSLTLNYQYF
TRBV11-2 CASSPGLGARDTQYF
TRBV20-1 CSAPDRNTGELFF
TRBV12-3/TRBV12-4 CASTAYREGREAFF
TRBV6-5 CASSSFVGSETQYF
TRBV20-1 CSVAGQGLGSNQPQHF
TRBV20-1 CSARDPLGAALTDTQYF
TRBV20-1 CSVPSGRTYNEQFF
TRBV28 CASSPVGGDQPQHF
TRBV20-1 CSARDPSGRANEQFF
TRBV12-3/TRBV12-4 CASRPHSGNSPLHF
TRBV4-1 CASSQEISWETQYF
TRBV4-1 CASSQIDYGESKAKNIQYF
TRBV5-1 CASSLASGSGTEAFF
TRBV5-1 CASSLDEGSYNEQFF
TRBV6-1 CASSPDLNREGYTF
TRBV12-3/TRBV12-4 CASTQKPGQGGYGYTF
TRBV3-1 CASSQGRQKPNTGELFF
TRBV5-1 CASTLGGGNLNYGYTF
TRBV5-6 CASSPPGPKTEQYF
TRBV6-5 CASSFLNTDTQYF
TRBV7-9 CASSLIIQGTEAFF
TRBV12-3/TRBV12-4 CASSQGQRSPLHF
TRBV20-1 CSATGQLNYGYTF
TRBV6-5 CASSYGPTGEGNPQHF
TRBV29-1 CSVANRGDRTGELFF
TRBV3-1 CASSHRLAGGPGRDNEQFF
TRBV11-2 CASKVGAAAGTDTQYF
TRBV5-1 CASSQTVGNTGELFF
TRBV20-1 CSARDEIAMDNEQFF
TRBV6-6 CASSYSTGELFF
TRBV5-6 CASRARVNTEAFF
TRBV5-1 CASSGLAGDNTQYF
TRBV12-3/TRBV12-4 CASSLSSPETQYF
TRBV4-3 CASSQEIGAHEKLFF